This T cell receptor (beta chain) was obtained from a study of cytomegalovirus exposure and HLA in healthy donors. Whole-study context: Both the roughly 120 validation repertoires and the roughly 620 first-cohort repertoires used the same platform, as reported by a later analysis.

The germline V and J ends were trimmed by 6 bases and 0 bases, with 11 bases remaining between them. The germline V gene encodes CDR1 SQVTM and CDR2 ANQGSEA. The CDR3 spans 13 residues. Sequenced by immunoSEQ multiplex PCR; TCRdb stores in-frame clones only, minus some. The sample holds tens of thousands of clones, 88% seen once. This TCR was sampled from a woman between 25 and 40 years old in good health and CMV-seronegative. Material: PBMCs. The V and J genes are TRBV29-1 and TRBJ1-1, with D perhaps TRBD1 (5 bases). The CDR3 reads CSVCRTLNTEAFF. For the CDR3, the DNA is TGCAGCGTGTGTAGGACACTGAACACTGAAGCTTTCTTT.